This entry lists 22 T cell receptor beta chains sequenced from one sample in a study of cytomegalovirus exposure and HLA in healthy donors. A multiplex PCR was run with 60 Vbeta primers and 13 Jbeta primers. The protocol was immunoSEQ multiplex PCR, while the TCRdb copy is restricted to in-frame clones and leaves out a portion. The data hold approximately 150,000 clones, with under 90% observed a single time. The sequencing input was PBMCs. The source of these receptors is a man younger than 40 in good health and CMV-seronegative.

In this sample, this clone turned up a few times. As DNA, the CDR3 is TGTGCCAGCAGTGAATGGGCCCTGGGCGGCAATCAGCCCCAGCATTTT. Protein product: CASSEWALGGNQPQHF. This rearrangement joins TRBV6-1 to TRBJ1-5; D gene uncertain. V lost 2 bases and J lost 2, with 13 bases in between. Looked up from germline, CDR1 is MNHNS and CDR2 is SASEGT. The CDR3 is 16 amino acids.

The DNA of the CDR3 is TGTGCCAGCAGCTCCGGGACAGGGGTAGAGACCCAGTACTTC. This codes for CASSSGTGVETQYF. The chain employs TRBV13 and TRBJ2-5; TRBD1 aligns across 10 bases. Germline loops: CDR1 PRHDT, CDR2 FYEKMQ (reference sequence). V shed 4 bases and J 4 bases; nucleotides not matched to a gene: 3. The length of the CDR3 is 14 residues.

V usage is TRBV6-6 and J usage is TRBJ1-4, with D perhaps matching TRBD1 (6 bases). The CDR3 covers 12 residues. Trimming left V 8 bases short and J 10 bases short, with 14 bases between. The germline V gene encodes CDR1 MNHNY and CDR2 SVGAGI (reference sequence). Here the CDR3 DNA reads TGTGCCAGCTCACCCCAGGGGAGAAAACTGTTTTTT. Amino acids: CASSPQGRKLFF.

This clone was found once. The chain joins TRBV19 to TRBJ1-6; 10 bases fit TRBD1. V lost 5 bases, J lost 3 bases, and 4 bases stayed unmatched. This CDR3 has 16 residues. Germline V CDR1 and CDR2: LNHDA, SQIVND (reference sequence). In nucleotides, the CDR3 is TGTGCCAGTAGTCAGCGGACAGGGGGCTATAATTCACCCCTCCACTTT. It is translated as CASSQRTGGYNSPLHF.

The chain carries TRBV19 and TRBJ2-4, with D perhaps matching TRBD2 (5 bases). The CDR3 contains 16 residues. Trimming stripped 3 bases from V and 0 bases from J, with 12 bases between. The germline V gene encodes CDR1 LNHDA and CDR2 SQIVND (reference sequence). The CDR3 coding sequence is TGTGCCAGTAGTATGCAAGCGGCGGTAGCCAAAAACATTCAGTACTTC. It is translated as CASSMQAAVAKNIQYF.

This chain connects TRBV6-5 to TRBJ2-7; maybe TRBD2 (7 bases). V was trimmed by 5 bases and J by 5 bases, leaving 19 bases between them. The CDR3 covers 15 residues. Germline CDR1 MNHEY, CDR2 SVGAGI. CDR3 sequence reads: CASSPRGAITDEQYF. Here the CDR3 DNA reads TGTGCCAGCAGTCCTCGGGGGGCGATTACCGACGAGCAGTACTTC.

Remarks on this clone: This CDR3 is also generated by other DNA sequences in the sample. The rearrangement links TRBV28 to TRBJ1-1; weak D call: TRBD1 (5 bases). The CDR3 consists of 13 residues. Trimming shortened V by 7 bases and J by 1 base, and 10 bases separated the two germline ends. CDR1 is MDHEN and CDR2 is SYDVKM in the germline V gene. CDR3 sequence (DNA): TGTGCCAGCACCCTCGGGGGGAACACTGAAGCTTTCTTT. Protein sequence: CASTLGGNTEAFF.

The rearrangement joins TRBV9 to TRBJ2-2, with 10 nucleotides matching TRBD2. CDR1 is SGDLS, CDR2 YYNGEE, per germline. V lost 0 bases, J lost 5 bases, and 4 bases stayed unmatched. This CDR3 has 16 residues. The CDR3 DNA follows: TGTGCCAGCAGCGTAGCTGGAGCGGGAGGGACCGGGGAGCTGTTTTTT. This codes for CASSVAGAGGTGELFF.

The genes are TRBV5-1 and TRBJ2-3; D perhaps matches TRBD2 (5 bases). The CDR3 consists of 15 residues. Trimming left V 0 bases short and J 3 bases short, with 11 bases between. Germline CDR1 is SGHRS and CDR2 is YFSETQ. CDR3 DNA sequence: TGCGCCAGCAGCTTGGGCGCGGGTGGGACAGATACGCAGTATTTT. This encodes CASSLGAGGTDTQYF.

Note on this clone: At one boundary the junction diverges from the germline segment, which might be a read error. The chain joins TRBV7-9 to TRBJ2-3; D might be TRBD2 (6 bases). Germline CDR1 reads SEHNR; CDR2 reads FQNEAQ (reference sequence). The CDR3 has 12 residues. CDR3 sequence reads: CASSLSQPFLAF. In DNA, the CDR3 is TGTGCCAGCAGCTTATCTCAACCGTTTCTAGCGTTC.

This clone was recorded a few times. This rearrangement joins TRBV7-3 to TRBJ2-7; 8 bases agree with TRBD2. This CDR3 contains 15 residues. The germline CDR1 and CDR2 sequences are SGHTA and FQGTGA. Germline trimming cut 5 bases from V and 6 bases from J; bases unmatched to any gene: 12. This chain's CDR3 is CASSETGAGASEQYF. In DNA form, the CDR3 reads TGTGCCAGCAGCGAGACCGGAGCGGGAGCTTCCGAGCAGTACTTC.

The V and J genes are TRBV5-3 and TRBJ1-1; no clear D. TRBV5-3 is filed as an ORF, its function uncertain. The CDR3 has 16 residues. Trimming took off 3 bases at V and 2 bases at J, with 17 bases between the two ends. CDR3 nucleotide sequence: TGTGCCAGAAGCTATAGGAAGGAGGACTTCAACACTGAAGCTTTCTTT. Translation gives CARSYRKEDFNTEAFF.

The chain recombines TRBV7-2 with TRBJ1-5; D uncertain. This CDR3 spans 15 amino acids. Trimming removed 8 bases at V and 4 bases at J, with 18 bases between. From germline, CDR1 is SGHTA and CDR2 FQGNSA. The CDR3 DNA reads TGTGCCAGCGGAGCTTCTACGGGATCTAATCAGCCCCAGCATTTT. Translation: CASGASTGSNQPQHF. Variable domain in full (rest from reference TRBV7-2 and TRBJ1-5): GAGVSQSPSNKVTEKGKDVELRCDPISGHTALYWYRQSLGQGLEFLIYFQGNSAPDKSGLPSDRFSAERTGGSVSTLTIQRTQQEDSAVYLCASGASTGSNQPQHFGDGTRLSIL.

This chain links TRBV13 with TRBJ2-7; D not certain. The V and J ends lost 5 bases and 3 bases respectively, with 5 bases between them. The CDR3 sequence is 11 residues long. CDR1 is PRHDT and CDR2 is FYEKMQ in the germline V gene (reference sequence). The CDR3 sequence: CASSPGYEQYF. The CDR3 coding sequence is TGTGCCAGCAGCCCAGGCTACGAGCAGTACTTC.

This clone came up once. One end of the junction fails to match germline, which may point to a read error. CDR3 bases: TGTGCCAGCAGGGAAGGGAGCTCTGGAAACACCATATATTTT. Amino acids: CASREGSSGNTIYF. The chain employs TRBV2 and TRBJ1-3; D is unresolved. The CDR3 covers 14 residues. Germline CDR1 is SNHLY and CDR2 is FYNNEI.

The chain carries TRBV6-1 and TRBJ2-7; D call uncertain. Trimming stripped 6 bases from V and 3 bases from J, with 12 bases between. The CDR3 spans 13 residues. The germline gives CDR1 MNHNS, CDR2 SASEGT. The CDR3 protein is CASSQAFLYEQYF. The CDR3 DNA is TGTGCCAGCAGCCAGGCCTTCCTCTACGAGCAGTACTTC.

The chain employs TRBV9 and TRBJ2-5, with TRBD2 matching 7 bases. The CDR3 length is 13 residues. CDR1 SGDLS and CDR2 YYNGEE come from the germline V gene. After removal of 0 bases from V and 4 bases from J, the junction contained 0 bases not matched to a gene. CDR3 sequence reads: CASSVGGGETQYF. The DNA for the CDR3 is TGTGCCAGCAGCGTAGGGGGGGGAGAGACCCAGTACTTC.

CDR3 in amino acids: CASSQGNQPQHF. The CDR3 DNA follows: TGTGCCAGTTCGCAGGGCAATCAGCCCCAGCATTTT. The genes are TRBV19 and TRBJ1-5, with no clear D. The germline CDR1 and CDR2 sequences are LNHDA and SQIVND (reference sequence). This CDR3 spans 12 amino acids. Trimming took 8 bases from V and 2 from J, leaving 7 bases between them. The full variable domain, its missing parts supplied by reference TRBV19 and TRBJ1-5, is DGGITQSPKYLFRKEGQNVTLSCEQNLNHDAMYWYRQDPGQGLRLIYYSQIVNDFQKGDIAEGYSVSREKKESFPLTVTSAQKNPTAFYLCASSQGNQPQHFGDGTRLSIL.

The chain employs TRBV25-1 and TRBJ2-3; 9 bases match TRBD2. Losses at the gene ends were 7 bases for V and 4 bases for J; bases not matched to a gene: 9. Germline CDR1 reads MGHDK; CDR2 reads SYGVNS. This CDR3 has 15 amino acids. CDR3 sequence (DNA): TGTGCCAGCACAAGGGCTAGCGGGAACTCAGATACGCAGTATTTT. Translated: CASTRASGNSDTQYF. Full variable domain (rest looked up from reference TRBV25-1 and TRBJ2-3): EADIYQTPRYLVIGTGKKITLECSQTMGHDKMYWYQQDPGMELHLIHYSYGVNSTEKGDLSSESTVSRIRTEHFPLTLESARPSHTSQYLCASTRASGNSDTQYFGPGTRLTVL.

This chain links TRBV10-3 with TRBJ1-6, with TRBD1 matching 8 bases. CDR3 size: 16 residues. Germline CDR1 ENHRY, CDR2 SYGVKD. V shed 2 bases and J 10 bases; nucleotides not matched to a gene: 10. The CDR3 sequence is CAISEDIPGGWSPLHF. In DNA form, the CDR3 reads TGTGCCATCAGTGAGGATATTCCAGGGGGCTGGTCACCCCTCCACTTT.

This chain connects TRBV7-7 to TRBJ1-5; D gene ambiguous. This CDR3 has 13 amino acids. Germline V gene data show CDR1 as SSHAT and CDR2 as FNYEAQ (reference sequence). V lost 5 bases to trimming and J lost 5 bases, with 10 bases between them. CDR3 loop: CASSPDLDQPQHF. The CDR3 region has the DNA TGTGCCAGCAGCCCGGACTTGGATCAGCCCCAGCATTTT.

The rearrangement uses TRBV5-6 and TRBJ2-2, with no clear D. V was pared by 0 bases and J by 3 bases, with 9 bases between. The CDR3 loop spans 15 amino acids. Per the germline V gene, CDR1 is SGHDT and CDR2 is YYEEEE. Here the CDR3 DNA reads TGTGCCAGCAGCTTGGCCGAACAGTACACCGGGGAGCTGTTTTTT. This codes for CASSLAEQYTGELFF.